The 27 T cell receptor beta chains listed next were all sequenced from one sample in a study of cytomegalovirus exposure and HLA in healthy donors (TCRdb year 2017). The receptor library was made with the immunoSEQ multiplex PCR assay. TCRdb holds this immuneACCESS table with in-frame rearrangements only. Some clones are missing; in checked studies, unresolved V genes explain under half, and the rest has no known cause. This sample holds approximately 90,000 clones; roughly 96% were observed only once. About 0.8% of the sample goes to the ten largest clones. Input material: PBMCs. Receptor source: a young man in good health and CMV-seronegative.

This sequence joins TRBV4-3 and TRBJ2-5, with unresolved D. Germline-derived CDR1 and CDR2 are LGHNA and YSLEER. The CDR3 has 13 amino acids. Trimming stripped 1 base from V and 5 bases from J, with 8 bases between. The CDR3 coding sequence is TGCGCCAGCAGCCAAGTTATACGGGAGACCCAGTACTTC. Protein: CASSQVIRETQYF.

The chain combines TRBV7-2 with TRBJ2-1, with 10 bases identical to TRBD2. V trimming: 5 bases; J trimming: 7 bases; junction bases outside the gene matches: 8. Germline loops: CDR1 SGHTA, CDR2 FQGNSA. This CDR3 region has 15 residues. This chain's CDR3 is CASSATSGKTNEQFF. In DNA form, the CDR3 reads TGTGCCAGCAGCGCCACTAGCGGGAAAACTAATGAGCAGTTCTTC.

This chain uses TRBV7-6 with TRBJ1-1, with a weak D call TRBD1 (6 bases). Germline-derived CDR1 and CDR2 are SGHVS and FNYEAQ. The CDR3 runs to 14 residues. V was pared by 5 bases and J by 5 bases, with 15 bases between. Here the CDR3 reads CASSLQGSGTEAFF. DNA for the CDR3: TGTGCCAGCAGCCTTCAGGGGTCCGGGACTGAAGCTTTCTTT.

The genes are TRBV18 and TRBJ2-3; TRBD2 matches at 10 bases. This CDR3 is built from 17 residues. The V and J ends lost 4 bases and 0 bases, in that order; junction bases with no gene match: 7. In germline, CDR1 is KGHSH, CDR2 LQKENI. The CDR3 DNA sequence: TGTGCCAGCTCACTTCGGACTAGCGGTAGTAGCACAGATACGCAGTATTTT. Translated: CASSLRTSGSSTDTQYF. The complete variable domain, with remaining parts taken from reference TRBV18 and TRBJ2-3, reads NAGVMQNPRHLVRRRGQEARLRCSPMKGHSHVYWYRQLPEEGLKFMVYLQKENIIDESGMPKERFSAEFPKEGPSILRIQQVVRGDSAAYFCASSLRTSGSSTDTQYFGPGTRLTVL.

The chain has TRBV4-1 and TRBJ2-1; 10 nucleotides agree with TRBD2. The CDR3 extends over 15 amino acids. J was trimmed by 5 bases and V by 4 bases; bases with no gene match: 5. In germline, CDR1 is MGHRA, CDR2 YSYEKL. CDR3 protein: CASSLVLAGNNEQFF. Written as DNA, the CDR3 is TGCGCCAGCAGCCTGGTACTAGCGGGAAACAATGAGCAGTTCTTC.

The chain carries TRBV19 and TRBJ1-4, with 8 nucleotides matching TRBD1. The CDR3 has 15 residues. Germline assignment: CDR1 LNHDA and CDR2 SQIVND (reference sequence). V trimming: 4 bases; J trimming: 4 bases; junction bases outside the gene matches: 5. The DNA for the CDR3 is TGTGCCAGTAGTACCAGGGGGCTGGGTAATGAAAAACTGTTTTTT. Amino acids: CASSTRGLGNEKLFF.

The chain joins TRBV5-4 to TRBJ1-3; D not resolved. V was cut by 0 bases and J by 0 bases, with 4 bases left in between. The CDR3 sequence is 14 residues long. Germline lookup yields CDR1 SGHNT and CDR2 YYREEE (reference sequence). CDR3 amino acids: CASSLAGSGNTIYF. As DNA, the CDR3 is TGTGCCAGCAGCTTGGCGGGCTCTGGAAACACCATATATTTT.

The rearrangement joins TRBV5-6 to TRBJ1-1, with a weak D call TRBD1 (5 bases). V was clipped by 6 bases and J by 2 bases, with 11 bases between them. From germline, CDR1 is SGHDT and CDR2 YYEEEE. This CDR3 spans 13 amino acids. The chain's CDR3 is CASTFDSNTEAFF. CDR3 coding DNA: TGTGCCAGCACCTTTGACAGTAACACTGAAGCTTTCTTT.

A single count supports this clone. The chain employs TRBV7-2 and TRBJ2-3; D might be TRBD2 (5 bases). CDR3 length: 16 residues. The V end lost 3 bases, the J end lost 0 bases, and 13 bases lay between the germline ends. CDR1 is SGHTA, CDR2 FQGNSA, per germline. CDR3 region: CASSLDGGPSTDTQYF. CDR3 nucleotides: TGTGCCAGCAGCTTGGACGGCGGGCCAAGCACAGATACGCAGTATTTT.

The chain employs TRBV30 and TRBJ1-1; D may be TRBD1 (6 bases). CDR1 and CDR2 from the germline V gene are GTSNPN and SVGIG (reference sequence). This CDR3 comprises 14 residues. Deletions cut 4 bases from V and 1 base from J, with 13 bases between. The CDR3 DNA reads as TGTGCCTGGAATCGCGGGGGCTGGAACACTGAAGCTTTCTTT. Protein sequence: CAWNRGGWNTEAFF. The variable domain in full, with the rest retrieved from reference TRBV30 and TRBJ1-1, is SQTIHQWPATLVQPVGSPLSLECTVEGTSNPNLYWYRQAAGRGLQLLFYSVGIGQISSEVPQNLSASRPQDRQFILSSKKLLLSDSGFYLCAWNRGGWNTEAFFGQGTRLTVV.

This clone has a single count. This chain links TRBV30 with TRBJ2-3, with TRBD2 matching over 9 bases. Trimming took 2 bases from V and 6 from J; bases not matched to a gene: 12. Germline-derived CDR1 and CDR2 are GTSNPN and SVGIG (reference sequence). The CDR3 contains 16 residues. CDR3 residues: CAWSQGLAGGGDTQYF. The CDR3, as DNA: TGTGCCTGGAGTCAGGGACTAGCCGGAGGTGGGGATACGCAGTATTTT.

The chain combines TRBV7-2 with TRBJ1-4; D possibly corresponds to TRBD1 (5 bases). The CDR3 has 15 amino acids. The V and J ends lost 8 bases and 5 bases respectively, with 18 bases between them. Germline CDR1 SGHTA, CDR2 FQGNSA. DNA of the CDR3: TGTGCCAGCCGCCGCGGGGGGGAACCCAATGAAAAACTGTTTTTT. Residues: CASRRGGEPNEKLFF.

The chain recombines TRBV10-3 with TRBJ1-3, with a possible D match to TRBD1 (5 bases). With 4 bases removed from V and 2 bases from J, the gap between germline ends came to 15 bases. The CDR3 is 16 residues long. Germline CDR1 and CDR2: ENHRY and SYGVKD. CDR3 coding DNA: TGTGCCATCAGTGCCTTTCAGGGCATAGCTGGAAACACCATATATTTT. Translation: CAISAFQGIAGNTIYF.

The V gene is TRBV28, the J gene TRBJ2-7; TRBD1 matches at 9 bases. Germline CDR1 MDHEN, CDR2 SYDVKM. This CDR3 region has 12 residues. The trim removed 2 bases at V and 13 bases at J, leaving 6 bases unmatched. The CDR3 nucleotides read TGTGCCAGCAGTTTAGGACCGGGACAGGGATACGTC. This encodes CASSLGPGQGYV.

This sequence joins TRBV5-6 and TRBJ1-4, with TRBD1 identical over 7 bases. The length of the CDR3 is 14 residues. From germline, CDR1 is SGHDT and CDR2 YYEEEE. The trim removed 4 bases at V and 7 bases at J, leaving 7 bases unmatched. The CDR3 coding sequence is TGTGCCAGCAGCCACGACAGGGTGGGTGAAAAACTGTTTTTT. This sequence encodes CASSHDRVGEKLFF.

On this clone: One end of the junction fails to match germline, which may point to a read error. The V call is TRBV5-5, the J call TRBJ1-2; 10 bases agree with TRBD1. CDR3 size: 12 residues. Germline V CDR1 and CDR2: SGHKS, YYEKEE (reference sequence). Here the CDR3 DNA reads TGTGCCAGCAGCCTAGACAGGGGGCGGCGGAGCTTC. It codes for CASSLDRGRRSF.

The rearrangement links TRBV2 to TRBJ2-5; 10 bases are a match to TRBD2. Germline V gene lookup returns CDR1 SNHLY and CDR2 FYNNEI. J lost 2 bases, V lost 5 bases, and 2 bases had no gene match. CDR3 length equals 14 residues. The CDR3 here is CASSRTSGQETQYF. DNA for the CDR3: TGTGCCAGCAGTCGGACTAGCGGACAAGAGACCCAGTACTTC. Based on the CDR3 plus reference TRBV2 and TRBJ2-5, the full variable domain is EPEVTQTPSHQVTQMGQEVILRCVPISNHLYFYWYRQILGQKVEFLVSFYNNEISEKSEIFDDQFSVERPDGSNFTLKIRSTKLEDSAMYFCASSRTSGQETQYFGPGTRLLVL.

The chain employs TRBV5-8 and TRBJ2-5; D is undetermined. V lost 4 bases and J lost 1, with 14 bases in between. This CDR3 spans 15 amino acids. From germline, CDR1 is SGHTS and CDR2 YDEGEE. The CDR3: CASSPVVKSQETQYF. As DNA, the CDR3 is TGTGCCAGCAGCCCGGTGGTCAAGAGCCAAGAGACCCAGTACTTC.

This rearrangement joins TRBV27 to TRBJ1-1; 7 bases map to TRBD1. The CDR3 sequence is 14 residues long. The V segment lost 5 bases and the J segment 6 bases; nucleotides outside the gene matches: 9. Germline CDR1 and CDR2: MNHEY and SMNVEV (reference sequence). This chain's CDR3 is CASSATGEAPEAFF. The DNA for the CDR3 is TGTGCCAGCAGTGCTACAGGGGAAGCTCCTGAAGCTTTCTTT.

V gene TRBV18 combines with J gene TRBJ2-7, with D possibly TRBD1 on 9 matching bases. Trimming removed 4 bases at V and 3 bases at J, with 16 bases between. The CDR3 contains 15 residues. Germline values: CDR1 KGHSH, CDR2 LQKENI. Written as DNA, the CDR3 is TGTGCCAGCTCACAAAGCGGGGGACAGGGCTACGAGCAGTACGTC. Amino acid sequence: CASSQSGGQGYEQYV.

This rearrangement joins TRBV7-9 to TRBJ2-3, with 9 bases matching TRBD1. This CDR3 contains 17 residues. Germline V gene data show CDR1 as SEHNR and CDR2 as FQNEAQ (reference sequence). The ends lost 4 bases at V and 6 bases at J; junction bases unmatched: 14. This CDR3 is CASSSDRDRERRDTQYF. In DNA form, the CDR3 reads TGTGCCAGCAGCTCGGACCGGGACAGGGAACGGAGGGATACGCAGTATTTT.

The J gene is TRBJ2-2, the V gene TRBV11-1; 7 bases line up with TRBD2. Germline V lookup: CDR1 SGHAT, CDR2 FQDESV (reference sequence). Trimming removed 2 bases from V and 3 bases from J; junction bases left unmatched: 3. The CDR3 loop spans 15 amino acids. CDR3 DNA: TGTGCCAGCAGCTTATCGGGGGGAGACACCGGGGAGCTGTTTTTT. This codes for CASSLSGGDTGELFF.

The V and J genes are TRBV5-5 and TRBJ2-7, with D possibly being TRBD1 (6 bases). The CDR3 is made up of 15 amino acids. Trimming stripped 1 base from V and 5 bases from J, with 16 bases between. Per the germline V gene, CDR1 is SGHKS and CDR2 is YYEKEE (reference sequence). Here the CDR3 reads CASSLSRTGWHEQYV. The CDR3 bases are TGTGCCAGCAGCTTGTCACGCACAGGGTGGCACGAGCAGTACGTC.

This chain links TRBV27 with TRBJ1-5; D may be TRBD1 (6 bases). Per the germline V gene, CDR1 is MNHEY and CDR2 is SMNVEV (reference sequence). This CDR3 contains 14 residues. V gave up 8 bases and J gave up 4 bases, with 15 bases separating them. The CDR3 nucleotides are TGTGCCAGCTCCGATACAGGGTTGAATCAGCCCCAGCATTTT. The encoded protein is CASSDTGLNQPQHF.

J is TRBJ2-5 and V is TRBV19, with 7 positions matching TRBD1. Germline V gene data show CDR1 as LNHDA and CDR2 as SQIVND (reference sequence). The CDR3 runs to 14 residues. V dropped 4 bases and J dropped 5; count of bases not matched to a gene: 7. The CDR3 reads CASSTRQGSETQYF. CDR3 nucleotides: TGTGCCAGTAGTACCCGACAGGGCTCGGAGACCCAGTACTTC.

The genes are TRBV11-2 and TRBJ2-7; TRBD2 matches 13 bases. CDR1 is SGHAT, CDR2 FQNNGV, per germline. J gave up 4 bases and V 9 bases, and 12 bases lay outside the gene matches. The CDR3 totals 16 residues. The CDR3: CASTYGTSGIRYEQYF. For the CDR3, the DNA is TGTGCCAGTACGTATGGGACTAGCGGGATACGGTACGAGCAGTACTTC.

This rearrangement joins TRBV25-1 to TRBJ2-1; TRBD2 aligns across 10 bases. The junction had 4 bases not matched to a gene; V was cut back by 6 bases and J by 14 bases. The CDR3 sequence is 11 residues long. CDR1 is MGHDK, CDR2 SYGVNS, per germline. This chain's CDR3 is CASRVGTSEFF. CDR3 in DNA: TGTGCCAGCAGAGTGGGGACTAGCGAGTTCTTC.